These 30 T cell receptor beta chains were sequenced from one sample in a study of radiotherapy plus CTLA-4 blockade in lung cancer (dated by TCRdb to the late 2010s). The library was prepared using the immunoSEQ multiplex PCR assay. TCRdb provides this immuneACCESS table in a form limited to in-frame rearrangements. Some clones are lacking; in checked studies, under half of them reflect an unresolved V gene, and why the rest are absent is not known. For this sample the table gives more than 90,000 clones, of which roughly 88% were detected only once. Of the sample, roughly 4.6% falls within the top ten clones. The sample was peripheral blood, taken from a patient treated with radiotherapy plus ipilimumab. Source of these receptors: a human donor with non-small cell lung cancer that progressed on radiotherapy plus ipilimumab.

The chain employs TRBV5-1 and TRBJ2-1; maybe TRBD2 (6 bases). The CDR3 length is 14 residues. Germline values: CDR1 SGHRS, CDR2 YFSETQ. V lost 1 base, J lost 7 bases, and 12 bases lay in between. The CDR3 DNA sequence: TGCGCCAGCAGCTTGATCCCTGCGGGGAATGAGCAGTTCTTC. Its protein is CASSLIPAGNEQFF.

The CDR3 DNA follows: TGTGCCAGCTCAGTGGTCTCGAACACCGGGGAGCTGTTTTTT. Amino acid sequence: CASSVVSNTGELFF. The chain couples TRBV18 to TRBJ2-2, with unresolved D. The CDR3 has 14 amino acids. Looked up from germline, CDR1 is KGHSH and CDR2 is LQKENI. The V gene lost 5 bases and the J gene lost 0 bases, with 7 bases spanning the gap.

The chain employs TRBV2 and TRBJ2-1, with 9 bases identical to TRBD1. After removal of 5 bases from V and 7 bases from J, the junction contained 6 bases not matched to a gene. Germline V lookup: CDR1 SNHLY, CDR2 FYNNEI. The CDR3 has 14 amino acids. The CDR3 coding sequence is TGTGCCAGCAGTTGGGACAGGGCGGGGAATGAGCAGTTCTTC. Protein sequence: CASSWDRAGNEQFF. Filled out from reference TRBV2 and TRBJ2-1, the complete variable domain reads EPEVTQTPSHQVTQMGQEVILRCVPISNHLYFYWYRQILGQKVEFLVSFYNNEISEKSEIFDDQFSVERPDGSNFTLKIRSTKLEDSAMYFCASSWDRAGNEQFFGPGTRLTVL.

V is TRBV5-4 and J is TRBJ2-3; D may correspond to TRBD1 or TRBD2 (6 bases each). The V gene's germline CDR1 is SGHNT and CDR2 YYREEE (reference sequence). With 5 bases removed from V and 1 base from J, the gap between germline ends came to 14 bases. The CDR3 spans 15 residues. CDR3 in amino acids: CASRYRGLGTDTQYF. For the CDR3, the DNA is TGTGCCAGCAGGTATCGGGGGCTCGGCACAGATACGCAGTATTTT.

The genes are TRBV27 and TRBJ1-3; no reliable D call. This CDR3 comprises 15 residues. V shed 6 bases and J shed 4 bases, with 16 bases lying between them. CDR1 is MNHEY, CDR2 SMNVEV, per germline (reference sequence). The CDR3 protein is CASSRRFLGGNTIYF. In DNA form, the CDR3 reads TGTGCCAGCAGCCGACGATTCCTGGGAGGAAACACCATATATTTT.

The chain uses TRBV29-1 and TRBJ2-7; 7 positions match TRBD1. Trimming removed 0 bases from V and 1 base from J; junction bases left unmatched: 3. This CDR3 contains 14 residues. The V gene's germline CDR1 is SQVTM and CDR2 ANQGSEA. CDR3 residues: CSVEDPGQSYEQYF. In DNA, the CDR3 is TGCAGCGTTGAAGACCCGGGACAGTCCTACGAGCAGTACTTC.

This sequence joins TRBV7-6 and TRBJ2-3; TRBD2 matches 11 bases. The CDR3 loop spans 16 amino acids. Germline CDR1 is SGHVS and CDR2 is FNYEAQ. Losses at the gene ends were 5 bases for V and 0 bases for J; bases not matched to a gene: 4. The CDR3 loop is CASSPLAGGSTDTQYF. For the CDR3, the DNA is TGTGCCAGCAGCCCCCTAGCGGGAGGAAGCACAGATACGCAGTATTTT.

The V and J genes are TRBV27 and TRBJ2-3; D remains unclear. The CDR3 extends over 14 amino acids. V was trimmed by 3 bases and J by 2 bases, leaving 9 bases between them. Germline V CDR1 and CDR2: MNHEY, SMNVEV (reference sequence). This chain's CDR3 is CASSFGTDTDTQYF. The DNA for the CDR3 is TGTGCCAGCAGTTTCGGCACGGACACAGATACGCAGTATTTT.

The chain employs TRBV2 and TRBJ1-2; D may be TRBD1 (5 bases). This CDR3 contains 12 residues. Trimming removed 10 bases from V and 1 base from J, with 10 bases in between. Germline CDR1 SNHLY, CDR2 FYNNEI. The CDR3 coding sequence is TGTGCCACCGGGACTAATAACTATGGCTACACCTTC. Protein sequence: CATGTNNYGYTF.

The CDR3 DNA follows: TGTGCCAGCAGTTCAGGGGTGGGCGAGCAGTACTTC. As protein: CASSSGVGEQYF. The chain links TRBV6-1 to TRBJ2-7; the D gene is possibly TRBD1 (6 bases). CDR1 and CDR2 (germline): MNHNS, SASEGT. The length of the CDR3 is 12 residues. Trimming took off 5 bases at V and 6 bases at J, with 11 bases between the two ends.

The rearrangement joins TRBV30 to TRBJ2-5; the D is unclear. The CDR3 spans 12 residues. Per germline, CDR1 GTSNPN and CDR2 SVGIG (reference sequence). The V end lost 0 bases, the J end lost 5 bases, and 7 bases lay between the germline ends. The chain's CDR3 is CAWSVGGETQYF. CDR3 DNA sequence: TGTGCCTGGAGTGTGGGTGGGGAGACCCAGTACTTC.

The chain is built from TRBV6-1 and TRBJ1-5; D gene uncertain. Germline values: CDR1 MNHNS, CDR2 SASEGT. The CDR3 covers 17 residues. The V and J ends lost 3 bases and 1 base respectively, with 16 bases between them. The CDR3 DNA sequence: TGTGCCAGCAGTGAGGTCCCCCCCGGGTTGAGCAATCAGCCCCAGCATTTT. Its translation: CASSEVPPGLSNQPQHF.

The chain links TRBV14 to TRBJ2-5; D remains unclear. Trimming pared 9 bases from V and 3 bases from J, leaving 14 bases between. CDR1 SGHDN and CDR2 FVKESK come from the germline V gene. This CDR3 comprises 13 residues. The CDR3 DNA follows: TGTGCCAGTACTCGGTCTCTGGAAGAGACCCAGTACTTC. It translates to CASTRSLEETQYF.

The CDR3: CASSAGTTDYEQYF. The CDR3, as DNA: TGTGCCAGCAGTGCCGGGACTACTGACTACGAGCAGTACTTC. The V call is TRBV2, the J call TRBJ2-7, with 7 positions matching TRBD2. CDR1 is SNHLY and CDR2 is FYNNEI in the germline V gene. CDR3 size: 14 residues. The V gene end was trimmed by 4 bases and the J gene end by 3 bases; junction bases not matched to a gene: 6.

V gene TRBV18 combines with J gene TRBJ2-7; 10 nucleotides match TRBD2. This CDR3 spans 15 amino acids. From germline, CDR1 is KGHSH and CDR2 LQKENI. After removal of 3 bases from V and 4 bases from J, the junction contained 6 bases not matched to a gene. The CDR3 nucleotides are TGTGCCAGCTCACCGATGGCTAGCGGGAGATACGAGCAGTACTTC. It translates to CASSPMASGRYEQYF.

The chain links TRBV7-2 to TRBJ2-5; weak D call: TRBD2 (6 bases). The J call could be wrong; TRBJ2-7 is a better fit for the DNA end. The CDR3 is made up of 14 amino acids. Germline V gene data show CDR1 as SGHTA and CDR2 as FQGNSA. As DNA, the CDR3 is TGTGCCAGCAGCCTAAGACTAGGACGGGCCGAGCAGTACTTC. It is translated as CASSLRLGRAEQYF.

In DNA, the CDR3 is TGTGCCACCTGGTCGGGGGCTGGTGAGCAGTACTTC. It is translated as CATWSGAGEQYF. The gene calls are TRBV7-9 and TRBJ2-7; D may correspond to TRBD1 or TRBD2 (6 bases each). Germline V CDR1 and CDR2: SEHNR, FQNEAQ (reference sequence). This CDR3 is built from 12 residues. Trimming stripped 10 bases from V and 7 bases from J, with 17 bases between. The complete variable domain, with remaining parts taken from reference TRBV7-9 and TRBJ2-7, reads DTGVSQNPRHKITKRGQNVTFRCDPISEHNRLYWYRQTLGQGPEFLTYFQNEAQLEKSRLLSDRFSAERPKGSFSTLEIQRTEQGDSAMYLCATWSGAGEQYFGPGTRLTVT.

This chain links TRBV19 with TRBJ1-1; a weak D match, TRBD1 (6 bases). The CDR3 loop spans 14 amino acids. The V gene's germline CDR1 is LNHDA and CDR2 SQIVND (reference sequence). The V end lost 6 bases, the J end lost 3 bases, and 14 bases lay between the germline ends. CDR3: CASSWGHPDTEAFF. The CDR3 DNA is TGTGCCAGTAGCTGGGGACACCCAGACACTGAAGCTTTCTTT.

This rearrangement joins TRBV5-1 to TRBJ2-2; D possibly uses TRBD1 or TRBD2 (5 bases each). The germline V gene has CDR1 SGHRS and CDR2 YFSETQ. The CDR3 runs to 17 residues. V was shortened by 2 bases and J by 0 bases, with 14 bases between the two germline ends. CDR3 in DNA: TGCGCCAGCAGCTTTAGACAGACTAACGCGAACACCGGGGAGCTGTTTTTT. Translation gives CASSFRQTNANTGELFF.

The chain couples TRBV11-1 to TRBJ2-1; 11 bases fit TRBD2. The CDR3 length is 15 residues. V shed 4 bases and J 6 bases; nucleotides not matched to a gene: 5. Germline CDR1 is SGHAT and CDR2 is FQDESV (reference sequence). The CDR3 DNA reads TGTGCCAGCAGCTCACTAGCGGGAGCACTCAATGAGCAGTTCTTC. Protein product: CASSSLAGALNEQFF.

J is TRBJ1-1 and V is TRBV29-1; 7 bases align to TRBD1. CDR3 length: 13 residues. Trimming cost V 3 bases and J 11 bases; bases outside gene matches: 12. CDR1 is SQVTM and CDR2 is ANQGSEA in the germline V gene. CDR3 coding DNA: TGCAGCGTTGAGGGGGAGGGGGCGATTAGCGCTTTCTTT. Translation: CSVEGEGAISAFF.

The chain couples TRBV6-7 to TRBJ1-5; 7 bases map to TRBD1. TRBV6-7 counts as an open reading frame of uncertain function. J gave up 3 bases and V 8 bases, and 7 bases lay outside the gene matches. The CDR3 is 14 residues long. The CDR3 DNA reads TGTGCCAGCCGCCCTGGGACAGTCAATCAGCCCCAGCATTTT. This sequence encodes CASRPGTVNQPQHF.

The V gene is TRBV9, the J gene TRBJ2-1; TRBD1 agrees at 10 bases. Germline CDR1 SGDLS, CDR2 YYNGEE. The CDR3 sequence is 18 residues long. With 3 bases clipped from V and 7 bases from J, the junction kept 16 bases outside the gene matches. The CDR3 is CASSAVDSGTGAKNEQFF. CDR3 nucleotide sequence: TGTGCCAGCAGCGCCGTAGATTCCGGGACAGGGGCGAAGAATGAGCAGTTCTTC.

This clone has just a few counts. Other DNA variants within this sample encode the same CDR3. The chain couples TRBV5-1 to TRBJ1-1, with D uncertain. The CDR3 totals 13 residues. Trimming removed 3 bases from V and 0 bases from J, with 6 bases in between. In germline, CDR1 is SGHRS, CDR2 YFSETQ. The CDR3 sequence is CASSSGLNTEAFF. In DNA form, the CDR3 reads TGCGCCAGCAGCTCCGGTCTGAACACTGAAGCTTTCTTT.

The genes are TRBV2 and TRBJ1-2; 7 positions match TRBD1. The CDR3 length is 12 residues. CDR1 SNHLY and CDR2 FYNNEI come from the germline V gene. The trim removed 7 bases at V and 6 bases at J, leaving 5 bases unmatched. The CDR3 protein is CASKGQTHGYTF. As DNA, the CDR3 is TGTGCCAGCAAGGGACAGACTCATGGCTACACCTTC.

The chain employs TRBV18 and TRBJ1-5; D may be TRBD1 (6 bases). Germline V gene data show CDR1 as KGHSH and CDR2 as LQKENI. CDR3 length: 19 residues. V was shortened by 3 bases and J by 3 bases, with 24 bases between the two germline ends. The CDR3 loop is CASSPGPQGSVSLNQPQHF. The DNA for the CDR3 is TGTGCCAGCTCACCGGGTCCGCAGGGGTCGGTATCGCTCAATCAGCCCCAGCATTTT.

The rearrangement links TRBV18 to TRBJ2-5; the D is unclear. The CDR3 consists of 12 residues. Trimming took off 6 bases at V and 6 bases at J, with 11 bases between the two ends. The V gene's germline CDR1 is KGHSH and CDR2 LQKENI. The CDR3 region has the DNA TGTGCCAGCTCCCCAGCGTTGAAGACCCAGTACTTC. Translated, it gives CASSPALKTQYF.

The genes are TRBV7-8 and TRBJ1-5; possibly TRBD1 for D (6 bases). The V and J ends lost 5 bases and 6 bases respectively, with 14 bases between them. The CDR3 is 14 residues long. Germline V gene sequence: CDR1 SGHVS, CDR2 FQNEAQ. CDR3 amino acids: CASSPRQAGQPQHF. The CDR3 nucleotides read TGTGCCAGCAGCCCTAGACAGGCTGGTCAGCCCCAGCATTTT.

The V gene is TRBV5-1, the J gene TRBJ2-1, with 15 nucleotides matching TRBD2. The CDR3 is made up of 15 amino acids. The ends lost 4 bases at V and 9 bases at J; junction bases unmatched: 5. Looked up from germline, CDR1 is SGHRS and CDR2 is YFSETQ. The CDR3 here is CASSPEGLAGGEQFF. CDR3 DNA sequence: TGCGCCAGCAGCCCGGAGGGACTAGCGGGAGGTGAGCAGTTCTTC.

As concerns this clone: Other DNA sequences from this sample encode an identical CDR3 as well. The chain recombines TRBV19 with TRBJ1-5, with D unclear. Germline lookup yields CDR1 LNHDA and CDR2 SQIVND (reference sequence). V was trimmed by 0 bases and J by 7 bases, leaving 4 bases between them. CDR3 length: 12 residues. CDR3 sequence: CASSIDQQPQHF. The CDR3 coding sequence is TGTGCCAGTAGTATAGATCAACAGCCCCAGCATTTT.